This is a list of T cell receptor beta chains from one sample in a study of T cells in Graves' hyperthyroidism and ophthalmopathy. TCRdb redid the calling of the multiplex PCR reads with MiXCR, one entry per CDR3 protein. The table shows 750,000 to 950,000 distinct CDR3 sequences, with 35% to 45% occurring only once. Input material: blood. These receptors came from a man between 18 and 35 years old with Graves' hyperthyroidism. CDR3s leave out the opening cysteine and the closing phenylalanine or tryptophan. Not all rows give a size; the values are once, few, many and, for expanded clones, a class.

j_gene: TRBJ1-2; v_gene: TRBV7-9; abundance: few; CDR3aa: ASGNPGEGYT
j_gene: TRBJ2-5; v_gene: TRBV7-9; abundance: many; CDR3aa: ASRSTGSQETQY
j_gene: TRBJ2-7; v_gene: TRBV10-2; abundance: -; CDR3aa: ASGPAGGNYYEQY
j_gene: TRBJ2-5; v_gene: TRBV29-1; abundance: -; CDR3aa: SSESAQGRAETQY
j_gene: TRBJ2-7; v_gene: TRBV5-1; abundance: many; CDR3aa: ASSLGLAGSTPYEQY
j_gene: TRBJ2-5; v_gene: TRBV5-4; abundance: -; CDR3aa: ASSSLAGAQETQY
j_gene: TRBJ2-7; v_gene: TRBV4-1; abundance: -; CDR3aa: ASSDSGRTGKVYEQY
j_gene: TRBJ1-4; v_gene: TRBV2; abundance: many; CDR3aa: ASSASGGLIEKLF
j_gene: TRBJ1-6; v_gene: TRBV20-1; abundance: -; CDR3aa: SAIQGRNSPLH
j_gene: TRBJ2-2; v_gene: TRBV19; abundance: few; CDR3aa: ASKSAANTGELF
j_gene: TRBJ1-2; v_gene: TRBV5-4; abundance: few; CDR3aa: ASSPREGGYGYT
j_gene: TRBJ1-1; v_gene: TRBV5-1; abundance: few; CDR3aa: ASQTGKGATEAF
j_gene: TRBJ2-2; v_gene: TRBV5-1; abundance: few; CDR3aa: ASSFPQGFAGELF
j_gene: TRBJ1-1; v_gene: TRBV9; abundance: many; CDR3aa: ASSVGGDMNTEAF
j_gene: TRBJ1-2; v_gene: TRBV10-3; abundance: -; CDR3aa: ASSEGKGVHGYT
j_gene: TRBJ1-1; v_gene: TRBV7-2; abundance: -; CDR3aa: ASSWRQEDMNTEAF
j_gene: TRBJ2-2; v_gene: TRBV20-1; abundance: few; CDR3aa: SAGGPSGTNTGELF
j_gene: TRBJ2-7; v_gene: TRBV25-1; abundance: -; CDR3aa: ASSPTPTVSSYEQY
j_gene: TRBJ2-7; v_gene: TRBV5-5; abundance: few; CDR3aa: ASSLGRRGLEQY
j_gene: TRBJ2-5; v_gene: TRBV2; abundance: many; CDR3aa: ASSSLAGGEETQY
j_gene: TRBJ2-5; v_gene: TRBV19; abundance: many; CDR3aa: ASSSPGSGETQY
j_gene: TRBJ1-1; v_gene: TRBV7-2; abundance: many; CDR3aa: ASSLGGQKAF
j_gene: TRBJ1-3; v_gene: TRBV12-3/TRBV12-4; abundance: many; CDR3aa: ASSGTE
j_gene: TRBJ1-3; v_gene: TRBV12-5; abundance: -; CDR3aa: ASGQGGGTIY
j_gene: TRBJ1-6; v_gene: TRBV29-1; abundance: -; CDR3aa: SVERPAGDNSPLH
j_gene: TRBJ2-5; v_gene: TRBV12-3/TRBV12-4; abundance: -; CDR3aa: ASRYEEETQY
j_gene: TRBJ1-1; v_gene: TRBV20-1; abundance: -; CDR3aa: SATTGHTEAF
j_gene: TRBJ1-2; v_gene: TRBV12-3/TRBV12-4; abundance: few; CDR3aa: ASSLAPRGSYGYT
j_gene: TRBJ2-5; v_gene: TRBV9; abundance: few; CDR3aa: ASSADDGRGHQETQY
j_gene: TRBJ2-1; v_gene: TRBV19; abundance: -; CDR3aa: ASSIDSYNEQF
j_gene: TRBJ2-3; v_gene: TRBV12-3/TRBV12-4; abundance: -; CDR3aa: ASSFGAYFRY
j_gene: TRBJ1-5; v_gene: TRBV7-3; abundance: -; CDR3aa: ASSQGA
j_gene: TRBJ2-5; v_gene: TRBV20-1; abundance: few; CDR3aa: SGDSGGIETQY
j_gene: TRBJ2-7; v_gene: TRBV10-3; abundance: -; CDR3aa: AGSYRQGSLWEQY
j_gene: TRBJ1-2; v_gene: TRBV15; abundance: -; CDR3aa: ATSSNQGGGYGYT
j_gene: TRBJ1-2; v_gene: TRBV7-9; abundance: -; CDR3aa: ASSLRVTNYDYT
j_gene: TRBJ1-5; v_gene: TRBV5-6; abundance: -; CDR3aa: ASSLDRDRVQPQH
j_gene: TRBJ1-6; v_gene: TRBV6-8; abundance: -; CDR3aa: ASSYSTAGSPLH
j_gene: TRBJ1-5; v_gene: TRBV7-8; abundance: few; CDR3aa: ASRTGTGGNQPQH
j_gene: TRBJ2-2; v_gene: TRBV9; abundance: few; CDR3aa: ASHAGGPYTGELF
j_gene: TRBJ2-5; v_gene: TRBV2; abundance: many; CDR3aa: ASSRTGVGGTQY
j_gene: TRBJ1-5; v_gene: TRBV19; abundance: -; CDR3aa: ASRDRANEQPQH
j_gene: TRBJ1-4; v_gene: TRBV9; abundance: -; CDR3aa: ASSQVMGHGEKLF
j_gene: TRBJ2-2; v_gene: TRBV7-2; abundance: few; CDR3aa: ASSQRGKAGELF
j_gene: TRBJ1-2; v_gene: TRBV2; abundance: many; CDR3aa: ASFRQGEYGYT
j_gene: TRBJ1-5; v_gene: TRBV12-3/TRBV12-4; abundance: few; CDR3aa: ASSSSRGNQPQH
j_gene: TRBJ1-4; v_gene: TRBV7-8; abundance: few; CDR3aa: ASSLRQGRTNEKLF
j_gene: TRBJ1-3; v_gene: TRBV7-6; abundance: -; CDR3aa: ASSGAASGNTIY
j_gene: TRBJ1-1; v_gene: TRBV5-1; abundance: -; CDR3aa: ASSSQDLNTEAF
j_gene: TRBJ2-7; v_gene: TRBV7-9; abundance: -; CDR3aa: ASSLASGGYSYEQY
j_gene: TRBJ2-7; v_gene: TRBV7-9; abundance: -; CDR3aa: ASSTGLTSGSYEQY
j_gene: TRBJ1-6; v_gene: TRBV7-9; abundance: many; CDR3aa: ASSRDVIGSPLH
j_gene: TRBJ1-2; v_gene: TRBV12-3/TRBV12-4; abundance: few; CDR3aa: ASTPGEYYGYT
j_gene: TRBJ1-5; v_gene: TRBV20-1; abundance: many; CDR3aa: SARAVDILQPQH
j_gene: TRBJ2-5; v_gene: TRBV14; abundance: once; CDR3aa: ASSLIGGTQY
j_gene: TRBJ1-1; v_gene: TRBV7-2; abundance: -; CDR3aa: ASSYSWTEAF
j_gene: TRBJ1-5; v_gene: TRBV15; abundance: many; CDR3aa: ATSRERGAQPQH